These 17 T cell receptor beta chains were all obtained from the same sample, sequenced in a study of cytomegalovirus exposure and HLA in healthy donors. PCR used 60 Vbeta primers and 13 Jbeta primers. The assay was immunoSEQ multiplex PCR, and TCRdb's table has in-frame clones only and misses some. The sample lists roughly 150,000 clones, more than 70% occurring once. Sequencing used PBMCs. The receptor set was obtained from a male donor in good health and CMV-seronegative.

The chain combines TRBV11-2 with TRBJ1-1; 7 bases fit TRBD1. V trimming: 5 bases; J trimming: 2 bases; junction bases outside the gene matches: 5. CDR1 SGHAT and CDR2 FQNNGV come from the germline V gene. This CDR3 is built from 14 residues. The CDR3 sequence: CASSPQGGNTEAFF. In nucleotides, the CDR3 is TGTGCCAGCAGCCCGCAGGGGGGAAACACTGAAGCTTTCTTT. Full variable domain (remainder filled in from reference TRBV11-2 and TRBJ1-1): EAGVAQSPRYKIIEKRQSVAFWCNPISGHATLYWYQQILGQGPKLLIQFQNNGVVDDSQLPKDRFSAERLKGVDSTLKIQPAKLEDSAVYLCASSPQGGNTEAFFGQGTRLTVV.

The rearrangement joins TRBV28 to TRBJ2-7; a possible D gene is TRBD2 (5 bases). The CDR3 has 15 residues. V was pared by 2 bases and J by 7 bases, with 18 bases between. Per germline, CDR1 MDHEN and CDR2 SYDVKM. CDR3 loop: CASSLRSKAAGEQYF. In DNA, the CDR3 is TGTGCCAGCAGTTTACGATCCAAGGCTGCGGGTGAGCAGTACTTC.

The chain employs TRBV28 and TRBJ1-2; 7 bases align to TRBD1. Germline V lookup: CDR1 MDHEN, CDR2 SYDVKM. The CDR3 consists of 13 residues. J was trimmed by 4 bases and V by 4 bases; bases with no gene match: 3. The CDR3 region has the DNA TGTGCCAGCAGTTCGGGACAGCTCTATGGCTACACCTTC. Amino acid sequence: CASSSGQLYGYTF.

The chain joins TRBV19 to TRBJ1-4; 8 bases map to TRBD1. V trimming: 5 bases; J trimming: 5 bases; junction bases outside the gene matches: 10. CDR1 is LNHDA, CDR2 SQIVND, per germline (reference sequence). The CDR3 covers 16 residues. CDR3 protein: CASSRTGLILNEKLFF. Here the CDR3 DNA reads TGTGCCAGTAGTCGGACAGGGCTTATACTCAATGAAAAACTGTTTTTT.

This clone was detected only a few times. V is TRBV6-1 and J is TRBJ1-2, with D perhaps matching TRBD1 (5 bases). The CDR3 is 13 residues long. CDR1 MNHNS and CDR2 SASEGT come from the germline V gene. Trimming took off 1 base at V and 7 bases at J, with 10 bases between the two ends. The CDR3 region has the DNA TGTGCCAGCAGTGAAGGCGGGGCTGGTGGCTACACCTTC. It yields the protein CASSEGGAGGYTF.

The chain employs TRBV7-2 and TRBJ2-4; 8 bases are shared with TRBD1. Per the germline V gene, CDR1 is SGHTA and CDR2 is FQGNSA. V dropped 2 bases and J dropped 7; count of bases not matched to a gene: 10. The CDR3 totals 16 residues. This CDR3 reads CASSLYRGQAWNIQYF. In nucleotides, the CDR3 is TGTGCCAGCAGCTTATATAGGGGACAGGCCTGGAACATTCAGTACTTC. Filled out from reference TRBV7-2 and TRBJ2-4, the complete variable domain reads GAGVSQSPSNKVTEKGKDVELRCDPISGHTALYWYRQSLGQGLEFLIYFQGNSAPDKSGLPSDRFSAERTGGSVSTLTIQRTQQEDSAVYLCASSLYRGQAWNIQYFGAGTRLSVL.

Regarding this clone: Other nucleotide sequences in the sample specify the same CDR3. J is TRBJ2-3 and V is TRBV4-2, with D perhaps TRBD2 (6 bases). The CDR3 has 16 amino acids. CDR1 LGHNA and CDR2 YNFKEQ come from the germline V gene. Trimming left V 4 bases short and J 2 bases short, with 16 bases between. In nucleotides, the CDR3 is TGTGCCAGCAGCCCCGGGGCAGCGGGTTTCACAGATACGCAGTATTTT. Its protein product is CASSPGAAGFTDTQYF.

The gene calls are TRBV30 and TRBJ2-5; possible D gene TRBD1, 6 bases. Trimming removed 0 bases at V and 5 bases at J, with 16 bases between. The CDR3 consists of 15 residues. CDR1 and CDR2 (germline): GTSNPN, SVGIG (reference sequence). The CDR3 region has the DNA TGTGCCTGGAGTGTCCCGGGACAAGTTCGTGAGACCCAGTACTTC. Its translation: CAWSVPGQVRETQYF.

The chain employs TRBV9 and TRBJ2-5; 9 nucleotides agree with TRBD1. After removal of 4 bases from V and 5 bases from J, the junction contained 3 bases not matched to a gene. Per germline, CDR1 SGDLS and CDR2 YYNGEE. CDR3 length equals 13 residues. CDR3 DNA: TGTGCCAGCAGCACAGGGACAGGGGAGACCCAGTACTTC. It specifies CASSTGTGETQYF.

The rearrangement joins TRBV7-9 to TRBJ2-6; D might be TRBD2 (5 bases). V was cut by 2 bases and J by 0 bases, with 14 bases left in between. This CDR3 contains 18 residues. CDR1 is SEHNR and CDR2 is FQNEAQ in the germline V gene (reference sequence). The CDR3 bases are TGTGCCAGCAGCTTAAAGGCGGGCCTACTCTCTGGGGCCAACGTCCTGACTTTC. Its translation is CASSLKAGLLSGANVLTF. Drawing the rest from reference TRBV7-9 and TRBJ2-6, the complete variable domain is DTGVSQNPRHKITKRGQNVTFRCDPISEHNRLYWYRQTLGQGPEFLTYFQNEAQLEKSRLLSDRFSAERPKGSFSTLEIQRTEQGDSAMYLCASSLKAGLLSGANVLTFGAGSRLTVL.

This clone showed up just a few times. One junction end does not reproduce the germline sequence, and a read error may be involved. This chain links TRBV7-9 with TRBJ2-3, with 8 bases aligning to TRBD2. The CDR3 is made up of 17 amino acids. CDR1 is SEHNR, CDR2 FQNEAQ, per germline (reference sequence). CDR3 DNA: TGTTCCAGCAGCTTTCGGCCTCTACGGGAGGGGTTAGATACGCAGTATTTT. This encodes CSSSFRPLREGLDTQYF.

The sample holds one count of this clone. The chain employs TRBV29-1 and TRBJ2-1; a possible D gene is TRBD2 (6 bases). The V end lost 1 base, the J end lost 8 bases, and 12 bases lay between the germline ends. The CDR3 runs 13 residues. Germline V lookup: CDR1 SQVTM, CDR2 ANQGSEA. The CDR3 protein is CSVEAGTPYEQFF. The CDR3 nucleotides are TGCAGCGTTGAAGCCGGGACTCCTTATGAGCAGTTCTTC.

V is TRBV7-9 and J is TRBJ2-5, with a tentative D call TRBD2 (5 bases). The V end was cut by 5 bases, the J end by 0 bases, with 13 bases between. This CDR3 spans 15 amino acids. Germline assignment: CDR1 SEHNR and CDR2 FQNEAQ (reference sequence). Here the CDR3 DNA reads TGTGCCAGCAGCAGTTCTTTGACTAACCAAGAGACCCAGTACTTC. Translation gives CASSSSLTNQETQYF.

This clone has just one count. This rearrangement joins TRBV9 to TRBJ1-1, with 8 bases lining up with TRBD1. Germline V gives CDR1 SGDLS, CDR2 YYNGEE. V lost 3 bases, J lost 6 bases, and 7 bases stayed unmatched. The CDR3 contains 14 residues. In nucleotides, the CDR3 is TGTGCCAGCAGCGATGGACAGGGAGGAGCTGAAGCTTTCTTT. This codes for CASSDGQGGAEAFF.

The chain recombines TRBV6-6 with TRBJ2-5; TRBD1 aligns across 11 bases. The last part of the DNA fits TRBJ2-7 better; the J call may be wrong. CDR1 is MNHNY and CDR2 is SVGAGI in the germline V gene (reference sequence). The CDR3 is 15 amino acids. The CDR3 DNA is TGTGCCAGCAGTAACCCCGGGACAGGGGGCTACGAGCAGTACTTC. Residues: CASSNPGTGGYEQYF.

The chain uses TRBV28 and TRBJ1-1; D uncertain. The CDR3 runs 11 residues. V dropped 10 bases and J dropped 4 bases, with 10 bases sitting between them. Per the germline V gene, CDR1 is MDHEN and CDR2 is SYDVKM. The CDR3 protein is CATRSSTEAFF. DNA for the CDR3: TGTGCCACCAGGAGCTCCACTGAAGCTTTCTTT.

This sequence joins TRBV6-6 and TRBJ2-2, with a weak D call TRBD1 (6 bases). Germline V gene sequence: CDR1 MNHNY, CDR2 SVGAGI (reference sequence). This CDR3 comprises 13 residues. Trimming took 5 bases from V and 5 from J, leaving 9 bases between them. In DNA form, the CDR3 reads TGTGCCAGCAGTAAAGGACAGACCGGGGAGCTGTTTTTT. Protein: CASSKGQTGELFF.